This T cell receptor beta chain was identified in a study of shared clonotypes between healthy human individuals. In the study overall: There were three CD4 naive, three CD4 memory, two CD8 naive and one CD8 memory plates per donor.

The CDR3 is 17 amino acids. Germline V gene sequence: CDR1 SGHTA, CDR2 FQGNSA. V shed 5 bases, J shed 8 bases, and the junction held 13 bases outside the gene matches. The assay was immunoSEQ multiplex PCR, and TCRdb's table has in-frame clones only and misses some. Of some 240,000 clones listed, 60% to 80% were seen once; the top ten hold around 10%. The material sequenced was memory CD4+ T cells sorted from blood. This sample's subset: CD45RA-negative fraction. The rearrangement links TRBV7-2 to TRBJ2-1; TRBD2 aligns across 12 bases. The clonotype was recovered from a man aged 30 to 39 in good health. The CDR3 region is CASSPIPGTSGLDEQFF. The CDR3 nucleotides are TGTGCCAGCAGCCCAATACCCGGGACTAGCGGGTTAGATGAGCAGTTCTTC.